This T cell receptor (beta chain) was sequenced for a study of Ad26.COV2.S vaccination and SARS-CoV-2 variants. At the level of the study: Intramuscularly, Ad26.COV2.S was given either once or twice, 56 days apart.

V was clipped by 1 base and J by 3 bases, with 19 bases between them. The CDR3 consists of 17 residues. Germline V gene lookup returns CDR1 SGHNT and CDR2 YYREEE (reference sequence). Whole-study findings and limits: Placebo recipients and vaccine recipients were similar in non-spike TCR breadth. The authors reported substantial breadth in spike-specific CD8+ and CD4+ T cell responses after vaccination. TCR breadth and depth estimates may have understated total T cell responses.

Using immunoSEQ multiplex PCR, the repertoire was profiled, and TCRdb retains in-frame clones only, with some absent. The sample has some 410,000 clones, about 90% seen once. To note about this clone: What it recognizes is unknown.

Treatment specified: 19 received Ad26.COV2.S at low or high dose, single or two shots; 5 received placebo; per-sample allocation not given. Sample collection was performed on day 63 after the first vaccine or placebo injection. The sample was peripheral blood, taken in a trial of Ad26.COV2.S vaccine versus placebo. The clonotype originates from a person aged 18-60 years who received the Ad26.COV2.S COVID-19 vaccine or a placebo. The chain links TRBV5-4 to TRBJ1-2; D is unresolved. As DNA, the CDR3 is TGTGCCAGCAGCTTGCGGGTCCCCCAAAAGCCCTACTATGGCTACACCTTC. Translated, it gives CASSLRVPQKPYYGYTF. Looking up the rest from reference TRBV5-4 and TRBJ1-2 gives the full variable domain: ETGVTQSPTHLIKTRGQQVTLRCSSQSGHNTVSWYQQALGQGPQFIFQYYREEENGRGNFPPRFSGLQFPNYSSELNVNALELDDSALYLCASSLRVPQKPYYGYTFGSGTRLTVV.